This entry lists 28 T cell receptor beta chains sequenced from one sample in a study of blood T cell repertoires in COVID-19. Only in-frame clones appear in the TCRdb table, and some are missing; sequencing was by immunoSEQ multiplex PCR. The sample contains 200,000 to 300,000 clones, 75% to 90% of which appear only once. Source material: PBMCs or T cells enriched from blood (not recorded which). These receptors were collected from a man in his fifties who had been exposed to COVID-19.

The chain is built from TRBV2 and TRBJ1-5; 10 bases match TRBD1. Germline CDR1 is SNHLY and CDR2 is FYNNEI. Unmatched junction bases numbered 8, after V lost 5 bases and J lost 7 bases. This CDR3 contains 15 residues. CDR3 sequence (DNA): TGTGCCAGCAGTCGACACGGGACAGGGGACCAGCCCCAGCATTTT. As protein: CASSRHGTGDQPQHF.

The chain carries TRBV6-5 and TRBJ1-1; D is undetermined. The V gene's germline CDR1 is MNHEY and CDR2 SVGAGI. The CDR3 totals 13 residues. Trimming removed 0 bases at V and 10 bases at J, with 12 bases between. The CDR3 DNA is TGTGCCAGCAGTTACTCCGGTGGAGGGCGAGCTTTCTTT. Residues: CASSYSGGGRAFF.

This chain uses TRBV9 with TRBJ1-2; a weak D match, TRBD1 (6 bases). Germline CDR1 and CDR2: SGDLS and YYNGEE. The CDR3 has 14 amino acids. The V and J ends lost 4 bases and 4 bases respectively, with 14 bases between them. CDR3 amino acids: CASSTPGHIYGYTF. The DNA for the CDR3 is TGTGCCAGCAGCACACCGGGACACATCTATGGCTACACCTTC.

The chain is built from TRBV30 and TRBJ1-5; D may be TRBD1 (5 bases). The CDR3 is made up of 19 amino acids. Germline-derived CDR1 and CDR2 are GTSNPN and SVGIG (reference sequence). Trimming shortened V by 2 bases and J by 0 bases, and 23 bases separated the two germline ends. CDR3 nucleotide sequence: TGTGCCTGGAGTCTTGGGTTAGTTGTGGGGCTGGGTAGCAATCAGCCCCAGCATTTT. Translating it yields CAWSLGLVVGLGSNQPQHF.

V gene TRBV5-4 combines with J gene TRBJ1-5; a possible D gene is TRBD1 (6 bases). There are 14 residues in the CDR3. V gave up 0 bases and J gave up 6 bases, with 10 bases separating them. Germline lookup yields CDR1 SGHNT and CDR2 YYREEE (reference sequence). The CDR3 DNA sequence: TGTGCCAGCAGCTTGGTGGGGGCGGCTCAGCCCCAGCATTTT. Its translation is CASSLVGAAQPQHF.

The CDR3 region has the DNA TGCGCCAGCAGCTTGGTATTAGAGGAGCAGTTCTTC. Amino acids: CASSLVLEEQFF. This chain joins TRBV5-1 and TRBJ2-1; D ambiguous. V lost 0 bases, J lost 10 bases, and 8 bases lay in between. The CDR3 is made up of 12 amino acids. Germline V gene data show CDR1 as SGHRS and CDR2 as YFSETQ.

The CDR3 is CASSHRRGGAPNEKLFF. In DNA form, the CDR3 reads TGTGCCAGCAGCCACCGCCGGGGAGGGGCACCTAATGAAAAACTGTTTTTT. This chain uses TRBV3-1 (or the pseudogene TRBV3-2) with TRBJ1-4, with a possible D match to TRBD1 (5 bases). V lost 3 bases and J 3 bases, leaving 17 bases between the germline ends. The CDR3 is made up of 17 amino acids. Germline CDR1 LGHDT, CDR2 YNNKEL (reference sequence).

The V and J genes are TRBV20-1 and TRBJ1-5; maybe TRBD1 (5 bases). Trimming stripped 3 bases from V and 7 bases from J, with 16 bases between. This CDR3 contains 14 residues. CDR1 and CDR2 from the germline V gene are DFQATT and SNEGSKA (reference sequence). The CDR3 region is CSASGGGKRQPQHF. The CDR3 bases are TGCAGTGCTAGTGGGGGAGGGAAGAGACAGCCCCAGCATTTT.

The chain links TRBV19 to TRBJ1-5, with D maybe TRBD1 (5 bases). The CDR3 is made up of 12 amino acids. The germline CDR1 and CDR2 sequences are LNHDA and SQIVND (reference sequence). The V and J ends lost 5 bases and 7 bases respectively, with 9 bases between them. CDR3 protein: CASSVRGQPQHF. The CDR3 region has the DNA TGTGCCAGTAGTGTCCGGGGGCAGCCCCAGCATTTT.

The chain has TRBV6-5 and TRBJ1-2; D might be TRBD1 (6 bases). V dropped 6 bases and J dropped 7 bases, with 15 bases sitting between them. Germline CDR1 and CDR2: MNHEY and SVGAGI. The CDR3 is 13 amino acids. The CDR3 region is CASRQPGAVGYTF. The CDR3, as DNA: TGTGCCAGCAGACAACCAGGGGCGGTTGGCTACACCTTC.

This CDR3 is CASSSSGASSYNEQFF. In DNA, the CDR3 is TGTGCCAGCAGTTCTAGCGGAGCGAGCTCCTACAATGAGCAGTTCTTC. The chain carries TRBV5-5 and TRBJ2-1; 7 nucleotides agree with TRBD2. Trimming removed 5 bases from V and 0 bases from J; junction bases left unmatched: 8. Germline lookup yields CDR1 SGHKS and CDR2 YYEKEE (reference sequence). The CDR3 runs 16 residues.

The chain recombines TRBV28 with TRBJ1-6, with 8 bases fitting TRBD1. V shed 9 bases and J 6 bases; nucleotides not matched to a gene: 7. This CDR3 has 14 amino acids. Germline V gene data show CDR1 as MDHEN and CDR2 as SYDVKM. The CDR3 nucleotides read TGTGCCAGTACCGGGACAGGAGTTAATTCACCCCTCCACTTT. This translates into CASTGTGVNSPLHF. Complete variable domain (other parts from reference TRBV28 and TRBJ1-6): DVKVTQSSRYLVKRTGEKVFLECVQDMDHENMFWYRQDPGLGLRLIYFSYDVKMKEKGDIPEGYSVSREKKERFSLILESASTNQTSMYLCASTGTGVNSPLHFGNGTRLTVT.

V usage is TRBV28 and J usage is TRBJ1-2; 9 bases align to TRBD1. Germline lookup yields CDR1 MDHEN and CDR2 SYDVKM. The length of the CDR3 is 15 residues. V was pared by 4 bases and J by 4 bases, with 7 bases of the junction left unmatched. CDR3 sequence reads: CASSSVTGQGYGYTF. In DNA, the CDR3 is TGTGCCAGCAGTTCGGTAACGGGACAGGGCTATGGCTACACCTTC.

The DNA for the CDR3 is TGCAGTGCTAGTATCCGGAGGACTGAAGCTTTCTTT. Protein sequence: CSASIRRTEAFF. The J gene is TRBJ1-1, the V gene TRBV20-1, with D unclear. The CDR3 consists of 12 residues. V lost 3 bases and J 5 bases, leaving 10 bases between the germline ends. CDR1 is DFQATT, CDR2 SNEGSKA, per germline (reference sequence).

The genes are TRBV5-1 and TRBJ1-6; TRBD1 aligns across 9 bases. This CDR3 is 14 amino acids long. The V and J ends lost 3 bases and 7 bases, in that order; junction bases with no gene match: 2. CDR1 SGHRS and CDR2 YFSETQ come from the germline V gene. CDR3 DNA: TGCGCCAGCAGCTCAGGACAGGGGAATTCACCCCTCCACTTT. It codes for CASSSGQGNSPLHF. The variable domain in full, with the rest retrieved from reference TRBV5-1 and TRBJ1-6, is KAGVTQTPRYLIKTRGQQVTLSCSPISGHRSVSWYQQTPGQGLQFLFEYFSETQRNKGNFPGRFSGRQFSNSRSEMNVSTLELGDSALYLCASSSGQGNSPLHFGNGTRLTVT.

V usage is TRBV6-5 and J usage is TRBJ2-1, with TRBD1 identical over 9 bases. Germline values: CDR1 MNHEY, CDR2 SVGAGI. The CDR3 is 14 amino acids. V trimming: 6 bases; J trimming: 3 bases; junction bases outside the gene matches: 3. DNA for the CDR3: TGTGCCAGCAGACCGGGACAGGGCTACAATGAGCAGTTCTTC. Translating it yields CASRPGQGYNEQFF.

This chain joins TRBV10-3 and TRBJ2-1, with D unresolved. Germline lookup yields CDR1 ENHRY and CDR2 SYGVKD. The V end was cut by 0 bases, the J end by 7 bases, with 4 bases between. This CDR3 region has 12 residues. The CDR3 nucleotides read TGTGCCATCAGTGAGTCTGCGAATGAGCAGTTCTTC. This gives the protein CAISESANEQFF.

The rearrangement uses TRBV2 and TRBJ2-6; maybe TRBD2 (5 bases). V was clipped by 8 bases and J by 1 base, with 6 bases between them. Germline assignment: CDR1 SNHLY and CDR2 FYNNEI. This CDR3 is built from 13 residues. The CDR3 sequence is CASGRSGANVLTF. As DNA, the CDR3 is TGTGCCAGCGGGAGATCTGGGGCCAACGTCCTGACTTTC.

V and J are TRBV18 and TRBJ1-5; 9 bases agree with TRBD1. CDR3 length equals 15 residues. The junction had 6 bases not matched to a gene; V was cut back by 2 bases and J by 7 bases. Per germline, CDR1 KGHSH and CDR2 LQKENI. The CDR3 DNA reads as TGTGCCAGCTCACCAGGGACAGGGCTTCTACAGCCCCAGCATTTT. This translates into CASSPGTGLLQPQHF.

The chain employs TRBV10-3 and TRBJ1-1; 8 bases line up with TRBD1. After removal of 7 bases from V and 9 bases from J, the junction contained 19 bases not matched to a gene. There are 16 residues in the CDR3. Germline loops: CDR1 ENHRY, CDR2 SYGVKD. CDR3 amino acids: CAITGQGSADPDQAFF. CDR3 in DNA: TGTGCCATCACCGGACAGGGAAGTGCGGACCCGGATCAAGCTTTCTTT.

This clone has only a few counts. The chain joins TRBV5-1 to TRBJ1-1, with D possibly TRBD1 on 5 matching bases. Between the trimmed V and J ends, which lost 5 bases and 5 bases, there was a span of 13 bases. The CDR3 totals 13 residues. Germline CDR1 is SGHRS and CDR2 is YFSETQ. The CDR3 spells CASRTDMGTEAFF. The CDR3 bases are TGCGCCAGCAGAACGGACATGGGGACTGAAGCTTTCTTT.

This rearrangement joins TRBV19 to TRBJ1-1; 7 bases agree with TRBD1. Germline loops: CDR1 LNHDA, CDR2 SQIVND (reference sequence). V was pared by 1 base and J by 12 bases, with 8 bases of the junction left unmatched. The CDR3 is 13 amino acids. In DNA, the CDR3 is TGTGCCAGTAGTATAGTCAGGGGGGAGAAGACTTTCTTT. This sequence encodes CASSIVRGEKTFF.

The chain has TRBV2 and TRBJ1-5, with a possible D match to TRBD1 (5 bases). Deletions cut 7 bases from V and 1 base from J, with 11 bases between. CDR1 and CDR2 (germline): SNHLY, FYNNEI. The CDR3 runs to 14 residues. The CDR3 region has the DNA TGTGCCAGCAAGGACATGAGGAGCAATCAGCCCCAGCATTTT. Residues: CASKDMRSNQPQHF.

V is TRBV14 and J is TRBJ2-2; TRBD1 agrees at 7 bases. The CDR3 runs to 13 residues. Germline V gene data show CDR1 as SGHDN and CDR2 as FVKESK. V shed 3 bases, J shed 13 bases, and the junction held 8 bases outside the gene matches. The CDR3 is CASSHTRGISLFF. The CDR3 coding sequence is TGTGCCAGCAGCCATACCAGGGGGATCTCGCTGTTTTTT.

The V gene is TRBV30, the J gene TRBJ1-4; maybe TRBD1 (6 bases). V was clipped by 2 bases and J by 1 base, with 11 bases between them. The germline gives CDR1 GTSNPN, CDR2 SVGIG (reference sequence). CDR3 length: 15 residues. As DNA, the CDR3 is TGTGCCTGGAGTCTCCAACAGGGAACTAATGAAAAACTGTTTTTT. Protein: CAWSLQQGTNEKLFF.

This sequence joins TRBV6-5 and TRBJ1-3; TRBD1 might be the D (5 bases). In germline, CDR1 is MNHEY, CDR2 SVGAGI. CDR3 length: 15 residues. V lost 5 bases to trimming and J lost 0 bases, with 11 bases between them. The CDR3 reads CASSRQRSSGNTIYF. CDR3 in DNA: TGTGCCAGCAGTCGACAGCGAAGCTCTGGAAACACCATATATTTT.

This clone was seen just once. V usage is TRBV19 and J usage is TRBJ1-5; 10 nucleotides agree with TRBD1. Germline V gene data show CDR1 as LNHDA and CDR2 as SQIVND (reference sequence). V lost 10 bases and J lost 0; bases outside the gene matches: 12. The CDR3 consists of 17 residues. This CDR3 reads CATQGGQGTYSNQPQHF. For the CDR3, the DNA is TGTGCCACCCAGGGGGGACAGGGGACATATAGCAATCAGCCCCAGCATTTT.

The chain combines TRBV27 with TRBJ2-2; 10 nucleotides align to TRBD1. From germline, CDR1 is MNHEY and CDR2 SMNVEV (reference sequence). Trimming cost V 5 bases and J 8 bases; bases outside gene matches: 8. This CDR3 region has 15 residues. The CDR3 coding sequence is TGTGCCAGCAGTCCGGGACAGGGGAATTCGGGGGAGCTGTTTTTT. It encodes CASSPGQGNSGELFF.